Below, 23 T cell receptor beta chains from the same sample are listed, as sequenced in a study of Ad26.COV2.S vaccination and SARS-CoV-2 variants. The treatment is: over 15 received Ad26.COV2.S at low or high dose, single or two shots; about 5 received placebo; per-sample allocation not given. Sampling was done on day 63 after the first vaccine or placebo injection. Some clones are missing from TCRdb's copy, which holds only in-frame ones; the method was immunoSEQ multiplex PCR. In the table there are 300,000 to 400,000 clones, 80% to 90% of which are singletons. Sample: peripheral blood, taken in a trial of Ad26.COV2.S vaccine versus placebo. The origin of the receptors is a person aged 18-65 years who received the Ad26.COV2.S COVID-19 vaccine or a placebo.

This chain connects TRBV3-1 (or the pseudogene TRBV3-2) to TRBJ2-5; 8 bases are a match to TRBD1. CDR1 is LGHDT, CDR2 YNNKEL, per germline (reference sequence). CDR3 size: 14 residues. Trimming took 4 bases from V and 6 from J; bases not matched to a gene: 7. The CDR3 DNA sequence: TGTGCCAGCAGCCTCGAGCCAGGGGGCCAGACCCAGTACTTC. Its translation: CASSLEPGGQTQYF.

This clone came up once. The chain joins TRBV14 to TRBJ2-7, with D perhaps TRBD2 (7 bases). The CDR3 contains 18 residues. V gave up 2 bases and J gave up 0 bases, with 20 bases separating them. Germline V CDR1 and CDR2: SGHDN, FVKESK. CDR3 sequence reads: CASSQLRLGAGASYEQYF. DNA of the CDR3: TGTGCCAGCAGCCAACTCCGCCTCGGGGCGGGGGCCTCCTACGAGCAGTACTTC.

The CDR3 is CASGLVLGGEQYF. CDR3 DNA sequence: TGTGCTAGTGGTTTGGTACTAGGTGGCGAGCAGTACTTC. This chain joins TRBV12-5 and TRBJ2-7; TRBD2 might be the D (5 bases). CDR3 length: 13 residues. The germline CDR1 and CDR2 sequences are LGHNT and FRNRAP. The ends were cut back, 0 bases at V and 6 bases at J, with 9 bases in the middle.

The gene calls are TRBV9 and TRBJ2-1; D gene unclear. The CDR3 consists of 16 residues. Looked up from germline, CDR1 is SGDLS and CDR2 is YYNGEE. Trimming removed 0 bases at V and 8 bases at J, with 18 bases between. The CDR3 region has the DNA TGTGCCAGCAGCGTAGGTGCGGAATTAGTTGGGCATGAGCAGTTCTTC. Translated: CASSVGAELVGHEQFF. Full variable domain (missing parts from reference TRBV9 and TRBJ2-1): DSGVTQTPKHLITATGQRVTLRCSPRSGDLSVYWYQQSLDQGLQFLIQYYNGEERAKGNILERFSAQQFPDLHSELNLSSLELGDSALYFCASSVGAELVGHEQFFGPGTRLTVL.

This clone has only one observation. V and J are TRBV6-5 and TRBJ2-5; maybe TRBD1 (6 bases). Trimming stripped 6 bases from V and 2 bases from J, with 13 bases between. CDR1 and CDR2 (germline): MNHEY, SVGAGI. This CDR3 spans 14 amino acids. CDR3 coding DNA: TGTGCCAGCAGCTATAGGGGGTCGCAAGAGACCCAGTACTTC. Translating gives CASSYRGSQETQYF.

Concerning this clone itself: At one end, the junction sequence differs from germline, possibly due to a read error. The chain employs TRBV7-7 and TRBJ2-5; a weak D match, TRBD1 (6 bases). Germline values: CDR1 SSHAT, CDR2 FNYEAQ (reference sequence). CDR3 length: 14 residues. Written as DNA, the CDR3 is TGTGCTAGCAGCCCCGGGACATTCCAAGAGACCCAGTACTTC. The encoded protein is CASSPGTFQETQYF.

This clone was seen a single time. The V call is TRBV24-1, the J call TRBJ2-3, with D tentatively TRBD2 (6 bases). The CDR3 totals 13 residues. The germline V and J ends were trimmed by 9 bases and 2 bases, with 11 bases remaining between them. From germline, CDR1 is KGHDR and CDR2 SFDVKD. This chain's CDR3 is CATAGPNTDTQYF. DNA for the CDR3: TGTGCCACCGCGGGGCCGAACACAGATACGCAGTATTTT.

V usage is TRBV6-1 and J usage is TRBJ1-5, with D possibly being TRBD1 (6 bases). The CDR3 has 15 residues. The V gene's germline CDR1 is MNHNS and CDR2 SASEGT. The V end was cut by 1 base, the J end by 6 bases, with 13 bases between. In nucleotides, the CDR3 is TGTGCCAGCAGTGAAGTGGGCAGGGGAAGTCAGCCCCAGCATTTT. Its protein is CASSEVGRGSQPQHF.

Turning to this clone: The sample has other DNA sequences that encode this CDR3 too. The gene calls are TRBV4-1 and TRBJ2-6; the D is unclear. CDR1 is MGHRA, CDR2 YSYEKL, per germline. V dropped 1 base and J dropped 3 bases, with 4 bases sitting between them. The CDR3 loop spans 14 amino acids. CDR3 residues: CASSQVGGANVLTF. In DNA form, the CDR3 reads TGCGCCAGCAGCCAAGTGGGTGGGGCCAACGTCCTGACTTTC.

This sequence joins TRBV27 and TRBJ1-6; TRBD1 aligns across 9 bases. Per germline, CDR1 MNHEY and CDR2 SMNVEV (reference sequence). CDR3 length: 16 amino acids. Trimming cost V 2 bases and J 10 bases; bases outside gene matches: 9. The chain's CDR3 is CASSLTWTGVSSPLHF. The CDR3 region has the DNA TGTGCCAGCAGTTTAACCTGGACAGGGGTCTCCTCACCCCTCCACTTT.

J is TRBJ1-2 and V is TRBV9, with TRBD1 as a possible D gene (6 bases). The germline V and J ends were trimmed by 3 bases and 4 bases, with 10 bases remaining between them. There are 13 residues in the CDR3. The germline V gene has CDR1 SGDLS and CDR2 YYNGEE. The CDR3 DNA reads TGTGCCAGCAGCGCCGGACAGAGCTATGGCTACACCTTC. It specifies CASSAGQSYGYTF.

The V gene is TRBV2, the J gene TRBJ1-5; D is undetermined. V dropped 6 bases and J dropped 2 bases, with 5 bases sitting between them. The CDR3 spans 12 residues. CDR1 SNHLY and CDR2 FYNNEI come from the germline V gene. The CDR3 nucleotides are TGTGCCAGCAGGTCGGGCAATCAGCCCCAGCATTTT. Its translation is CASRSGNQPQHF.

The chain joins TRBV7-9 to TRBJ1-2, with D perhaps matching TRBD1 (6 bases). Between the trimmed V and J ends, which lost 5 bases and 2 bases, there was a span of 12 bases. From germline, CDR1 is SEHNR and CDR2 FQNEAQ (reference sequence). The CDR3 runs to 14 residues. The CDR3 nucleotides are TGTGCCAGCAGCCGCCGACAGGCAAACTATGGCTACACCTTC. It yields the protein CASSRRQANYGYTF.

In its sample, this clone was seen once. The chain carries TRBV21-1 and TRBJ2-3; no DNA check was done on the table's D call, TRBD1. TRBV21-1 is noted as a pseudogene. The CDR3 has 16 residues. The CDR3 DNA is TGTGCCAGCAGCAAAGAGAGGGACAGTCTCACAGATACGCAGTATTTT. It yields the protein CASSKERDSLTDTQYF.

DNA of the CDR3: TGTGCCAGCAGTTATGGGCTCGCCTACGAGCAGTACTTC. Translating gives CASSYGLAYEQYF. V gene TRBV27 combines with J gene TRBJ2-7; D gene uncertain. The CDR3 sequence is 13 residues long. The V end lost 4 bases, the J end lost 2 bases, and 9 bases lay between the germline ends. Per the germline V gene, CDR1 is MNHEY and CDR2 is SMNVEV (reference sequence).

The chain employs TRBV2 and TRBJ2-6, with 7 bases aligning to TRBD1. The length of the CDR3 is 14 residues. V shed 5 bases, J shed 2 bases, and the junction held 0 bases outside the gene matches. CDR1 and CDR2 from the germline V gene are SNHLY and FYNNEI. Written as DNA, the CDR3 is TGTGCCAGCAGTACAGGGGCTGGGGCCAACGTCCTGACTTTC. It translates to CASSTGAGANVLTF.

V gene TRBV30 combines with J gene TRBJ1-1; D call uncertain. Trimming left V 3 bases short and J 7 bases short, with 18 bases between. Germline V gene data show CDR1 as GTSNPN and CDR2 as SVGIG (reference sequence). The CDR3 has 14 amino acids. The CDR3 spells CAWSRPPTPFEAFF. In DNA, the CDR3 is TGTGCCTGGAGCCGACCACCGACTCCCTTTGAAGCTTTCTTT.

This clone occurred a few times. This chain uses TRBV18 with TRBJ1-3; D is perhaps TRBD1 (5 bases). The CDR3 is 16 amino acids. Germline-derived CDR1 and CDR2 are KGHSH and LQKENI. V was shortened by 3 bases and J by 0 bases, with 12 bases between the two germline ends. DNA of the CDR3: TGTGCCAGCTCACCCAACAGGCTCAACTCTGGAAACACCATATATTTT. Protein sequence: CASSPNRLNSGNTIYF.

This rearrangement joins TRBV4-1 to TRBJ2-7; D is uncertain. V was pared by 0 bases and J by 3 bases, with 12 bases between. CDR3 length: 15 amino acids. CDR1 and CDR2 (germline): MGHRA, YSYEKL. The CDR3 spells CASSQESWQDYEQYF. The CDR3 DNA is TGCGCCAGCAGCCAAGAAAGTTGGCAAGACTACGAGCAGTACTTC.

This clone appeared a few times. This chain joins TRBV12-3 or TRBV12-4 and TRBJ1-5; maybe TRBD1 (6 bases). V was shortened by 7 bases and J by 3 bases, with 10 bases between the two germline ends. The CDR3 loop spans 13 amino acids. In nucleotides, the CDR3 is TGTGCCAGCACAGGGGCAGACAATCAGCCCCAGCATTTT. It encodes CASTGADNQPQHF.

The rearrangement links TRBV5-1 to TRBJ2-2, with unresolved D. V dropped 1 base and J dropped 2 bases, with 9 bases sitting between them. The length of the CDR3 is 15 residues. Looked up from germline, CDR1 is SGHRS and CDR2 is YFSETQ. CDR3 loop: CASSLPTLNTGELFF. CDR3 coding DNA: TGCGCCAGCAGCTTGCCGACCTTAAACACCGGGGAGCTGTTTTTT.

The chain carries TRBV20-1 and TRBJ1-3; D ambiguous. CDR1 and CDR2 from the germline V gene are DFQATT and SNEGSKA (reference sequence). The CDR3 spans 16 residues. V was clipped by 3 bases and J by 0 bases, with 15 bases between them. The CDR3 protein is CSASKDRPDSGNTIYF. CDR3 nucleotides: TGCAGTGCTAGTAAGGACCGGCCTGACTCTGGAAACACCATATATTTT.

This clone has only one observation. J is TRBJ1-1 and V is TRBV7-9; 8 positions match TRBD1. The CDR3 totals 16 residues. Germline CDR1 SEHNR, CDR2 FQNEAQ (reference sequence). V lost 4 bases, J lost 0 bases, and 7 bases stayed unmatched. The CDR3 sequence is CASSSPRTGLNTEAFF. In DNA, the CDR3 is TGTGCCAGCAGCTCGCCCCGGACAGGGTTGAACACTGAAGCTTTCTTT.